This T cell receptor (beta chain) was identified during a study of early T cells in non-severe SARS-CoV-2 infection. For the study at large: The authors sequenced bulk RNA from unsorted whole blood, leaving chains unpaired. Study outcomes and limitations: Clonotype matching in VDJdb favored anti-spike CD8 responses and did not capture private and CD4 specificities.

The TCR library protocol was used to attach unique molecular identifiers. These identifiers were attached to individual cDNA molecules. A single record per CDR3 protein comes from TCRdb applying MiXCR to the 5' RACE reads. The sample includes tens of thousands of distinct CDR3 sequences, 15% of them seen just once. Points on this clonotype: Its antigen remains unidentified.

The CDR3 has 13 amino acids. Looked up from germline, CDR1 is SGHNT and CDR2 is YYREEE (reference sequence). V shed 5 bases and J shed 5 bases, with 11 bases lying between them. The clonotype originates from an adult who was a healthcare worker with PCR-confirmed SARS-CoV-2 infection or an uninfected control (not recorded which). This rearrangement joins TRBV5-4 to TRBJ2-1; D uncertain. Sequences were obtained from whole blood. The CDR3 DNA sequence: TGTGCCAGCAGAGACCCTTGGGACAATGAGCAGTTCTTC. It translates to CASRDPWDNEQFF.